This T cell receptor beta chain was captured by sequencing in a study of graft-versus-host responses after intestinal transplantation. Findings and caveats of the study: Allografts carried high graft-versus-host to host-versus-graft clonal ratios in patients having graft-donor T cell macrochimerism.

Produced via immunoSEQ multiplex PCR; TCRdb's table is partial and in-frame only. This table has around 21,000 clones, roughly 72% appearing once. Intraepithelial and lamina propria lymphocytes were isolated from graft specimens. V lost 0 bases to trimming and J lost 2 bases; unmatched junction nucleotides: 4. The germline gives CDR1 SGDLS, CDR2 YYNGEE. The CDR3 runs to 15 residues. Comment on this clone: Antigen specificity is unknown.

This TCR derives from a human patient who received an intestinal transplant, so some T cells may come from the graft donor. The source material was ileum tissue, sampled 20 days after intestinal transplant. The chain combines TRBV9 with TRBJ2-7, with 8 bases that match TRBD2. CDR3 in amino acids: CASSVGGGGPYEQYF. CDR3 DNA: TGTGCCAGCAGCGTAGGGGGCGGGGGGCCCTACGAGCAGTACTTC.